This T cell receptor (beta chain) came from a study of shared clonotypes between healthy human individuals. Positive CCR7 selection of CD45RO-negative cells yielded the naive CD8 cells, and terminally differentiated effector memory CD45RA+ cells were excluded. Remarks on this clone: What it recognizes is unknown.

The V and J ends lost 5 bases and 4 bases respectively, with 12 bases between them. CDR1 is SGHVS and CDR2 is FNYEAQ in the germline V gene. This CDR3 has 14 residues. Study results and limitations: Clonotype sharing across several donors was observed for about 5.2% of naive CD4 clonotypes.

For each subset, genomic DNA was distributed in equal portions over several immunoSEQ plates. Profiled with immunoSEQ multiplex PCR; TCRdb holds only in-frame clones, not every one. The data hold 2 million to 2.5 million clones, with 93% observed a single time. Material: naive CD8+ T cells from PBMCs. The chain carries TRBV7-6 and TRBJ1-3; the D is unclear. This TCR was sampled from a man younger than 30 in good health. Some clones in this sample may be carry-over from other donors' samples. CDR3 nucleotides: TGTGCCAGCAGCCAGTCCTTGGCGGGAAACACCATATATTTT. This sequence encodes CASSQSLAGNTIYF.